These 2 T cell receptor beta chains originate from one sample sequenced in a study of blood T cell repertoires in COVID-19. Some clones are missing from TCRdb's copy, which holds only in-frame ones; the method was immunoSEQ multiplex PCR. The data hold more than 70,000 clones, with 90% observed a single time. Source material: peripheral blood. These receptors all come from a woman younger than 30 with acute or convalescent COVID-19.

The rearrangement links TRBV21-1 to TRBJ1-4; TRBD1, the table's D call, lacks a check against the DNA. TRBV21-1 is given as a pseudogene. The CDR3 extends over 17 amino acids. CDR3 sequence: CASSRRTGRRLREKLFF. The CDR3 coding sequence is TGTGCCAGCAGCAGACGGACAGGGAGGAGGTTAAGAGAAAAACTGTTTTTT.

The chain is built from TRBV9 and TRBJ2-2; D might be TRBD1 (5 bases). Deletions cut 3 bases from V and 1 base from J, with 10 bases between. CDR1 is SGDLS and CDR2 is YYNGEE in the germline V gene. CDR3 size: 15 residues. The CDR3 reads CASSAARENTGELFF. Written as DNA, the CDR3 is TGTGCCAGCAGCGCCGCCAGGGAGAACACCGGGGAGCTGTTTTTT.